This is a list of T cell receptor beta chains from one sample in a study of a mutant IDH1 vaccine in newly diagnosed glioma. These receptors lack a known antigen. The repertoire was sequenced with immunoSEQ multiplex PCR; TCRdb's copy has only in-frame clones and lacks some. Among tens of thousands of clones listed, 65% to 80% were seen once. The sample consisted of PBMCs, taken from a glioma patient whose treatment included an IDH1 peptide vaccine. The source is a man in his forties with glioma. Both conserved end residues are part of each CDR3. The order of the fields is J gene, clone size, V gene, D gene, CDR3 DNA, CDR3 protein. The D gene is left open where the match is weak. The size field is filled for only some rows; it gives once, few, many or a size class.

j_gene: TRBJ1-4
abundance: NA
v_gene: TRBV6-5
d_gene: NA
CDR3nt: TGTGCCAGCAGCCCCGCCGGGATCGGAGAAAAACTGTTTTTT
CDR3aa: CASSPAGIGEKLFF

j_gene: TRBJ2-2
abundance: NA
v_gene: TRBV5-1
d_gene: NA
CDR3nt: TGCGCCAGCAGCTTGAGGGGGCGGGGAAACACCGGGGAGCTGTTTTTT
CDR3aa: CASSLRGRGNTGELFF

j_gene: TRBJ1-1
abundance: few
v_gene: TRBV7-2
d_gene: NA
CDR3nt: TGTGCCAGCAGCTTACAGGGGACGAGCATGAACACTGAAGCTTTCTTT
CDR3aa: CASSLQGTSMNTEAFF

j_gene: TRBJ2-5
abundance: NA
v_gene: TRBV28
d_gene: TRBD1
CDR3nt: TGTGCCAGCAGTTTAGGTGGGACAGTACAAGAGACCCAGTACTTC
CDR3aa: CASSLGGTVQETQYF

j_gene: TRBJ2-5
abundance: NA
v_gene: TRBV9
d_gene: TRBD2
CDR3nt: TGTGCCAGCAGCGCCGGGGGGGGACGAGAGACCCAGTACTTC
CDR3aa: CASSAGGGRETQYF

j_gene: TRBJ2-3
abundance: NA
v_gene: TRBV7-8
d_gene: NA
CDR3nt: TGTGCCAGCAGTCAAGACGGACGGGCAGATACGCAGTATTTT
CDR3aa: CASSQDGRADTQYF

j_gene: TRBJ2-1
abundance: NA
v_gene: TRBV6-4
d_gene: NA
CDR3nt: TGTGCCAGCAGTTTAGACTGGGAACATACCTACAATGAGCAGTTCTTC
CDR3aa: CASSLDWEHTYNEQFF

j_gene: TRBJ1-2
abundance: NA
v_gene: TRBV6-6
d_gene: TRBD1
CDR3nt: TGTGCCAGCAGTAGGACAGGCCCGAGAAACTATGGCTACACCTTC
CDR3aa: CASSRTGPRNYGYTF

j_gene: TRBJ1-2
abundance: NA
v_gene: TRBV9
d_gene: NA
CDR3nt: TGTGCCAGCAGTGGGAAGGGGATAGTCTATGGCTACACCTTC
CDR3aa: CASSGKGIVYGYTF

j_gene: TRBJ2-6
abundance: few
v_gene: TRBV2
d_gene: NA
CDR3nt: TGTGCCAGCTCGGACTTGTCTGGGGCCAACGTCCTGACTTTC
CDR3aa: CASSDLSGANVLTF

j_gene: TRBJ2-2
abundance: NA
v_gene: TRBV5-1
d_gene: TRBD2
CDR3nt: TGCGCCAGCAGCTTGAGGGCTAGCGGGAACACCGGGGAGCTGTTTTTT
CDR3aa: CASSLRASGNTGELFF

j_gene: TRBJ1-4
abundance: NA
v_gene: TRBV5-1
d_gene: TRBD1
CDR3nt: TGCGCCAGCAGCCCAGACGGACAGGGAGGTGAAAAACTGTTTTTT
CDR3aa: CASSPDGQGGEKLFF

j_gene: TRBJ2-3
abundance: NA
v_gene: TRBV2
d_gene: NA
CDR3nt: TGTGCCAGCAGGCGGGGCGCCGGAGATACGCAGTATTTT
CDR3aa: CASRRGAGDTQYF

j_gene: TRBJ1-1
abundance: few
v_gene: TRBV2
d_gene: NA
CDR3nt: TGTGCCAGCAGGGTCAGGGAGGGGAACACTGAAGCTTTCTTT
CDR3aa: CASRVREGNTEAFF

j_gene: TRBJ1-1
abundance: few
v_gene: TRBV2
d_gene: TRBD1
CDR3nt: TGTGCCAGCAGGTGGGGACAGGGTCGGATGAACACTGAAGCTTTCTTT
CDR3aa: CASRWGQGRMNTEAFF

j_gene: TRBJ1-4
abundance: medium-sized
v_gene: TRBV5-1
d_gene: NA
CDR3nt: TGCGCCAGCAGCTTGGGGCCGGGACCCTTGTCAAATGAAAAACTGTTTTTT
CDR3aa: CASSLGPGPLSNEKLFF

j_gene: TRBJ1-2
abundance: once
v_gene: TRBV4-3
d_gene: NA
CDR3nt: TGCGCCAGCAGCCCGGATGTCCAGGGTCTATATGGCTACACCTTC
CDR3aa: CASSPDVQGLYGYTF

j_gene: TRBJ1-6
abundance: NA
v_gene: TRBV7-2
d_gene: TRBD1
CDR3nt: TGTGCCAGCAGCTTAACAGGGGGCTGGGATTCACCCCTCCACTTT
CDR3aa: CASSLTGGWDSPLHF

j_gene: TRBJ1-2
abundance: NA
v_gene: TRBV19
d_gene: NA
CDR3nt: TGTGCCAGTAGTATCCACACCCGACACAGGGTTGGCTATGGCTACACCTTC
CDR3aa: CASSIHTRHRVGYGYTF

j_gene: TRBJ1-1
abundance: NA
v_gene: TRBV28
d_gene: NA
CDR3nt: TGTGCCAGCAGCCATACGGGGGGCGGACCTGAAGCTTTCTTT
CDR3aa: CASSHTGGGPEAFF

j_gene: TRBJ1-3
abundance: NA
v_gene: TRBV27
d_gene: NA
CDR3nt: TGTGCCATCCACCGGGACGGCTCTGGAAACACCATATATTTT
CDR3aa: CAIHRDGSGNTIYF

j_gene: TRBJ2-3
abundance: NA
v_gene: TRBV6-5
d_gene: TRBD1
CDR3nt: TGTGCCAGCGCCCAGGGGGCTTACACAGATACGCAGTATTTT
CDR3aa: CASAQGAYTDTQYF

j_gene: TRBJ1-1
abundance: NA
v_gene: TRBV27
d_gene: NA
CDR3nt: TGTGCCAGCAGTTTACAAGGGAACCGACAGACTAACACTGAAGCTTTCTTT
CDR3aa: CASSLQGNRQTNTEAFF

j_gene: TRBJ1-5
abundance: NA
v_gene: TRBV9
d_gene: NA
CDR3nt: TGTGCCAGCAGCGTAGATGCGGTTAGCAATCAGCCCCAGCATTTT
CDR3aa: CASSVDAVSNQPQHF

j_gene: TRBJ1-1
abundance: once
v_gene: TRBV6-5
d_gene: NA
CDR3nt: TGTGCCAGCAGGGGGGGAGGACAGACGAACACTGAAGCTTTCTTT
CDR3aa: CASRGGGQTNTEAFF

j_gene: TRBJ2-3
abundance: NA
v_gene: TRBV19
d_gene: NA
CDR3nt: TGTGCCAGTAGTATTGAAGATACGCAGTATTTT
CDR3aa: CASSIEDTQYF

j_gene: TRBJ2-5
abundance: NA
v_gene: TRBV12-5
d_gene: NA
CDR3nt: TGTGCTAGTGGTTTGCCTCGGACCGGGGGGACCCAGTACTTC
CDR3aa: CASGLPRTGGTQYF

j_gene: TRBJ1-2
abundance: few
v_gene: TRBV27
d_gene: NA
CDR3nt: TGTGCCAGCAGTCCCCAGGACAGAGTCTATGGCTACACCTTC
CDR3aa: CASSPQDRVYGYTF

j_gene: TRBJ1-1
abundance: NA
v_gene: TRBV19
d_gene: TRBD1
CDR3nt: TGTGCCAGTAGTCCCGCCCCGACAGGGAACCTGAACACTGAAGCTTTCTTT
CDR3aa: CASSPAPTGNLNTEAFF

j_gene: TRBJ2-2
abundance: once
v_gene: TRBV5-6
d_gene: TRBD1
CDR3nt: TGTGCCAGCAGCTTACAGGGGATGGGCACCGGGGAGCTGTTTTTT
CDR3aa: CASSLQGMGTGELFF

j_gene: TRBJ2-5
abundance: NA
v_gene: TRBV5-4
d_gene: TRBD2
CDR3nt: TGTGCCAGCAGCTTGGGGGGACTAGCGGGAGAGAGAGAGACCCAGTACTTC
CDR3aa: CASSLGGLAGERETQYF

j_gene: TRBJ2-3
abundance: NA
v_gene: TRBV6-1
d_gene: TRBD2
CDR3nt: TGTGCCAGCAGTGGTCGGACTAGCGGGAGTATTACAGATACGCAGTATTTT
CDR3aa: CASSGRTSGSITDTQYF

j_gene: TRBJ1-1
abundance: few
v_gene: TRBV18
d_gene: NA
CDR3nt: TGTGCCAGCTCACCAAGGGGTGAAGCTTTCTTT
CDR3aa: CASSPRGEAFF

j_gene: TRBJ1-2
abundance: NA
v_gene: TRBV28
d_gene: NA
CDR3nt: TGTGCCAGCAGGTCTCCCGGGTCGGGCTACACCTTC
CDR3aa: CASRSPGSGYTF

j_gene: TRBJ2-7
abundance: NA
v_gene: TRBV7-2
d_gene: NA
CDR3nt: TGTGCCAGCAGCTTAGCGCCGGGCAGAACCTACGAGCAGTACTTC
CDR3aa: CASSLAPGRTYEQYF

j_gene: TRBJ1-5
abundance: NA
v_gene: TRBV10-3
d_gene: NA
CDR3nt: TGTGCCATCAGTGATCCGGCGATGAATCAGCCCCAGCATTTT
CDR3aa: CAISDPAMNQPQHF

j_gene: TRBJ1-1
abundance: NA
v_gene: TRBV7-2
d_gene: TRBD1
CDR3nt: TGTGCCAGCAGCGCGCAACAGGGGAGTACTGAAGCTTTCTTT
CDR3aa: CASSAQQGSTEAFF

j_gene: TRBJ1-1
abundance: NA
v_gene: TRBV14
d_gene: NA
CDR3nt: TGTGCCAGCAGCCAAGGACAGTACACTGAAGCTTTCTTT
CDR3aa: CASSQGQYTEAFF

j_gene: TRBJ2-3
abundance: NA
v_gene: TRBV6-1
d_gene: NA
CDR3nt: TGTGCCAGCAGTGAAGGAGGTTCAGATACGCAGTATTTT
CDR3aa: CASSEGGSDTQYF

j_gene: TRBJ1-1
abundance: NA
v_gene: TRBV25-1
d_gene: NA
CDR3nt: TGTGCCAGCATGAAGGGAGGTGAAGCTTTCTTT
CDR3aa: CASMKGGEAFF

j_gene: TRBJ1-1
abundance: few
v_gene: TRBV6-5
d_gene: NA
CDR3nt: TGTGCCAGCAGAGGGACTTTTGAAGCTTTCTTT
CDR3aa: CASRGTFEAFF

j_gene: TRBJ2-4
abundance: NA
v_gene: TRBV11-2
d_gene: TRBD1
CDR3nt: TGTGCCAGCAGCCTCGTCAGGGGGAAAGAGGACATTCAGTACTTC
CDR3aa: CASSLVRGKEDIQYF

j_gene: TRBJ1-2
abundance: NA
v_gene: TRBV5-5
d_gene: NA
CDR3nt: TGTGCCAGCAGCTTGGTGGATCCCCGGGCCAACTATGGCTACACCTTC
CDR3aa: CASSLVDPRANYGYTF

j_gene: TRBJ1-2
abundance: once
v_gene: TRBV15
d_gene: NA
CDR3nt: TGTGCCACCAGCAGATCGGCGGATCGTACGGGTGGCTACACCTTC
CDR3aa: CATSRSADRTGGYTF

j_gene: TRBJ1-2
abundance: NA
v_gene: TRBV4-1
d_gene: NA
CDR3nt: TGCGCCAGCAGCCAAGGGGTCCCCCCTTATGGCTACACCTTC
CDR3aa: CASSQGVPPYGYTF

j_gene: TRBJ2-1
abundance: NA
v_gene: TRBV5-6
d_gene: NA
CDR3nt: TGTGCCAGCAGCTTGTCGCGGGGTGTCACCTACAATGAGCAGTTCTTC
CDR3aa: CASSLSRGVTYNEQFF

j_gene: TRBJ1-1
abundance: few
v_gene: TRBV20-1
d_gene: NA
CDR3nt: TGCAGTGCCCTACAGAACACTGAAGCTTTCTTT
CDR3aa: CSALQNTEAFF

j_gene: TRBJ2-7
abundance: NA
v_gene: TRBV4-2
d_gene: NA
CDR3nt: TGTGCCAGCAGCCCGACGCGTTCAAACTACGAGCAGTACTTC
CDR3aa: CASSPTRSNYEQYF